The 5 T cell receptor beta chains in this list originate from one sample, sequenced in a study of cytomegalovirus exposure and HLA in healthy donors. Vbeta (60) and Jbeta (13) primers were used in the PCR. Produced via immunoSEQ multiplex PCR; TCRdb's table is partial and in-frame only. The sample has 70,000 or so clones; 78% are singletons. Material: PBMCs. Receptors originate from a man aged 18 to 30 in good health and CMV-seropositive.

V usage is TRBV13 and J usage is TRBJ2-7; no definite D call. The CDR3 runs 13 residues. Trimming stripped 0 bases from V and 2 bases from J, with 5 bases between. Germline V gene data show CDR1 as PRHDT and CDR2 as FYEKMQ (reference sequence). The CDR3 DNA reads TGTGCCAGCAGCTTAGGCCTCGCCTACGAGCAGTACTTC. This gives the protein CASSLGLAYEQYF.

The rearrangement links TRBV5-4 to TRBJ1-4; tentatively, D is TRBD1 (5 bases). Germline assignment: CDR1 SGHNT and CDR2 YYREEE (reference sequence). V lost 0 bases, J lost 8 bases, and 14 bases lay in between. This CDR3 comprises 15 residues. Written as DNA, the CDR3 is TGTGCCAGCAGCTTGGCGGCAGGGAGGGAGGAAAAACTGTTTTTT. Amino acids: CASSLAAGREEKLFF.

The CDR3 DNA reads as TGTGCCAGCAGCGCCACAGGGGGAACTACTACGTGGGATGAGCAGTTCTTC. Residues: CASSATGGTTTWDEQFF. This chain links TRBV5-6 with TRBJ2-1; 8 bases line up with TRBD1. Germline loops: CDR1 SGHDT, CDR2 YYEEEE. This CDR3 has 17 amino acids. V lost 4 bases to trimming and J lost 8 bases; unmatched junction nucleotides: 17.

The V and J genes are TRBV5-1 and TRBJ2-7, with D unresolved. This CDR3 region has 16 residues. V shed 4 bases and J shed 1 base, with 18 bases lying between them. Germline loops: CDR1 SGHRS, CDR2 YFSETQ. The CDR3 is CASSPTGSRLSYEQYF. CDR3 nucleotides: TGCGCCAGCAGCCCGACCGGATCGAGGTTATCCTACGAGCAGTACTTC.

This chain uses TRBV5-6 with TRBJ1-2; D uncertain. The CDR3 has 14 amino acids. Germline assignment: CDR1 SGHDT and CDR2 YYEEEE. Trimming cost V 0 bases and J 3 bases, with 9 bases left between them. CDR3 nucleotide sequence: TGTGCCAGCAGCTTGGAGCGGTCGTACTATGGCTACACCTTC. The encoded protein is CASSLERSYYGYTF.